Listed here are 32 T cell receptor beta chains from one sample, sequenced in a study of blood T cells in healthy people across ages (dated by TCRdb to the mid-2010s). Library preparation used 5' RACE. Sequencing was carried out with an Illumina HiSeq 2500. A second PCR of about 6 to 12 cycles was run with a J-beta primer mix and a sample-barcoded 5' primer. TCRdb cleaned the public reads at Q25 with fastp, built clones with MiXCR and kept in-frame beta chains. Identical CDR3 protein sequences are pooled into one entry, listed with their most common genes and DNA. Present in this sample are about 780,000 distinct CDR3 sequences, around 24% of which were seen just once. The top ten hold around 3% of the sample. The data also belong to a second study, concerning T cells of mothers and their children.

The sequencing input was blood. These receptors all come from a boy aged 5 to 17 in good health.

The chain joins TRBV30 to TRBJ1-2; unclear D gene. The CDR3 extends over 10 amino acids. CDR1 is GTSNPN and CDR2 is SVGIG in the germline V gene (reference sequence). Trimming pared 3 bases from V and 7 bases from J, leaving 6 bases between. The CDR3 nucleotides are TGTGCCTGGAGCGGGCTTGGCTACACCTTC. This sequence encodes CAWSGLGYTF.

CDR3 nucleotide sequence: TGTGCCAGCAGCCCCAACTTGATCGGCACAGATACGCAGTATTTT. This codes for CASSPNLIGTDTQYF. V is TRBV12-3 or TRBV12-4 and J is TRBJ2-3, with unresolved D. CDR3 length: 15 amino acids. V was clipped by 6 bases and J by 1 base, with 14 bases between them.

This chain uses TRBV12-3 or TRBV12-4 with TRBJ2-5; 8 bases line up with TRBD1. CDR3 length equals 15 residues. V dropped 3 bases and J dropped 7; count of bases not matched to a gene: 10. As DNA, the CDR3 is TGTGCCAGCAGTTTGGGCAGGGGGCAGGTTGGGACCCAGTACTTC. Amino acids: CASSLGRGQVGTQYF.

This clonotype was found a few times. This chain uses TRBV6-5 with TRBJ2-5; D is undetermined. This CDR3 contains 12 residues. Germline V gene lookup returns CDR1 MNHEY and CDR2 SVGAGI. V was trimmed by 10 bases and J by 11 bases, leaving 20 bases between them. The CDR3 reads CATRVLRSWQYF. The CDR3 DNA reads as TGTGCCACCCGGGTTTTGCGGTCCTGGCAGTACTTC.

The chain combines TRBV6-5 with TRBJ2-4, with D possibly being TRBD1 or TRBD2 (5 bases each). Trimming removed 7 bases at V and 8 bases at J, with 9 bases between. Germline CDR1 reads MNHEY; CDR2 reads SVGAGI. This CDR3 contains 11 residues. As DNA, the CDR3 is TGTGCCAGCAAGAGGGGAGACATTCAGTACTTC. Translating it yields CASKRGDIQYF.

This clonotype was picked up a small number of times. The chain carries TRBV10-3 and TRBJ2-6; no clear D. V gave up 4 bases and J gave up 2 bases, with 9 bases separating them. The length of the CDR3 is 15 residues. Germline V gene sequence: CDR1 ENHRY, CDR2 SYGVKD. The chain's CDR3 is CAISAALTGANVLTF. CDR3 nucleotide sequence: TGTGCCATCAGTGCAGCTCTGACTGGGGCCAACGTCCTGACTTTC.

The J gene is TRBJ1-2, the V gene TRBV7-2; D gene uncertain. Germline V gives CDR1 SGHTA, CDR2 FQGNSA. V lost 1 base, J lost 4 bases, and 10 bases lay in between. CDR3 size: 14 residues. The CDR3 region is CASSLVAGPYGYTF. For the CDR3, the DNA is TGTGCCAGCAGCTTAGTCGCAGGACCCTATGGCTACACCTTC.

The chain employs TRBV15 and TRBJ2-1; 11 bases are shared with TRBD2. The CDR3 has 17 residues. Germline V gene data show CDR1 as LNHNV and CDR2 as YYDKDF (reference sequence). The junction had 9 bases not matched to a gene; V was cut back by 3 bases and J by 5 bases. The CDR3 spells CATSRGSASGGHNEQFF. CDR3 nucleotides: TGTGCCACCAGCAGGGGGTCGGCTAGCGGGGGGCACAATGAGCAGTTCTTC.

The rearrangement joins TRBV6-5 to TRBJ2-1, with 8 nucleotides matching TRBD2. The V and J ends lost 2 bases and 4 bases, in that order; junction bases with no gene match: 4. Germline-derived CDR1 and CDR2 are MNHEY and SVGAGI. The CDR3 has 15 amino acids. In DNA, the CDR3 is TGTGCCAGCAGTTACGCGGGAGGACAATACAATGAGCAGTTCTTC. Amino acids: CASSYAGGQYNEQFF.

This sequence joins TRBV6-5 and TRBJ2-3, with 9 nucleotides matching TRBD2. Germline loops: CDR1 MNHEY, CDR2 SVGAGI. The CDR3 runs to 17 residues. J lost 0 bases, V lost 2 bases, and 6 bases had no gene match. CDR3 sequence: CASSYQASGASTDTQYF. The CDR3 DNA is TGTGCCAGCAGTTACCAGGCTAGCGGGGCGAGCACAGATACGCAGTATTTT.

The table lists this clonotype with a few counts. This CDR3 is CASSGPGTGNTEAFF. The CDR3 DNA reads as TGTGCCAGCTCAGGTCCCGGGACGGGAAACACTGAAGCTTTCTTT. The rearrangement uses TRBV18 and TRBJ1-1; weak D call: TRBD1 (5 bases). With 5 bases removed from V and 2 bases from J, the gap between germline ends came to 15 bases. Per the germline V gene, CDR1 is KGHSH and CDR2 is LQKENI. The CDR3 sequence is 15 residues long.

The chain combines TRBV4-2 with TRBJ2-2, with D maybe TRBD1 (5 bases). Germline values: CDR1 LGHNA, CDR2 YNFKEQ. Between the trimmed V and J ends, which lost 0 bases and 0 bases, there was a span of 11 bases. The CDR3 runs to 17 residues. The CDR3 protein is CASSQDWGRANTGELFF. Written as DNA, the CDR3 is TGTGCCAGCAGCCAAGATTGGGGCAGGGCGAACACCGGGGAGCTGTTTTTT.

The CDR3: CSVTTGGYEQYF. CDR3 bases: TGCAGCGTGACGACAGGGGGCTACGAGCAGTACTTC. The rearrangement joins TRBV29-1 to TRBJ2-7, with 9 bases identical to TRBD1. Trimming cost V 6 bases and J 3 bases; bases outside gene matches: 3. The CDR3 has 12 residues. CDR1 and CDR2 (germline): SQVTM, ANQGSEA.

At least ten counts were recorded for this clonotype. This sequence joins TRBV5-1 and TRBJ2-5, with 8 bases that match TRBD2. The end of the DNA is better explained by TRBJ2-1, so the J call may be wrong. This CDR3 region has 16 residues. In germline, CDR1 is SGHRS, CDR2 YFSETQ. This chain's CDR3 is CASTSSSGGLSFVQFF. In DNA form, the CDR3 reads TGCGCCAGCACCTCCTCGAGCGGGGGCCTTTCTTTTGTGCAGTTCTTC.

The rearrangement uses TRBV2 and TRBJ1-4, with a weak D call TRBD1 (5 bases). The CDR3 sequence is 12 residues long. Trimming took 8 bases from V and 11 from J, leaving 15 bases between them. Germline V gene lookup returns CDR1 SNHLY and CDR2 FYNNEI. CDR3 amino acids: CASEGLWRKLFF. DNA for the CDR3: TGTGCCAGCGAGGGGCTATGGCGGAAACTGTTTTTT.

The chain links TRBV10-1 to TRBJ2-3, with a tentative D call TRBD2 (5 bases). The CDR3 runs to 14 residues. V lost 4 bases, J lost 11 bases, and 19 bases lay in between. CDR1 and CDR2 (germline): WNHNN, SYGVQD (reference sequence). CDR3 amino acids: CASSAHGPGGGQYF. The DNA of the CDR3 is TGCGCCAGCAGTGCGCATGGACCCGGAGGTGGGCAGTATTTT.

This clonotype has only a few counts. The chain is built from TRBV21-1 and TRBJ2-5; the DNA was not used to check the table's D call, TRBD1. TRBV21-1 is a pseudogene segment. This CDR3 has 15 residues. CDR3 in amino acids: CASSLPEDVQETQYF. In DNA form, the CDR3 reads TGTGCCAGCAGCCTCCCCGAGGACGTACAAGAGACCCAGTACTTC.

A few counts support this clonotype. The chain joins TRBV20-1 to TRBJ2-7; D perhaps matches TRBD2 (5 bases). The J call may be mistaken, given a closer DNA end match to TRBJ2-1. This CDR3 spans 11 amino acids. Germline V CDR1 and CDR2: DFQATT, SNEGSKA (reference sequence). Here the CDR3 reads CSASGETEQFF. As DNA, the CDR3 is TGCAGTGCTAGCGGGGAGACGGAGCAGTTCTTC.

The chain joins TRBV28 to TRBJ2-5, with D perhaps being TRBD1 or TRBD2 (6 bases each). There are 13 residues in the CDR3. Germline CDR1 reads MDHEN; CDR2 reads SYDVKM. The ends were cut back, 1 base at V and 11 bases at J, with 14 bases in the middle. The CDR3 DNA reads TGTGCCAGCAGTTTATCCATGGAGGGGGAGCAGTACTTC. Translation: CASSLSMEGEQYF.

The chain employs TRBV7-2 and TRBJ2-1, with 10 bases aligning to TRBD1. V shed 5 bases and J 9 bases; nucleotides not matched to a gene: 10. This CDR3 comprises 15 residues. Germline values: CDR1 SGHTA, CDR2 FQGNSA. In nucleotides, the CDR3 is TGTGCCAGCAGCACCGGGACAGGGGTGTACGGTGAGCAGTTCTTC. Protein: CASSTGTGVYGEQFF.

This sequence joins TRBV28 and TRBJ2-1; weak D call: TRBD1 (5 bases). This CDR3 comprises 17 residues. V lost 3 bases and J 4 bases, leaving 19 bases between the germline ends. Germline V lookup: CDR1 MDHEN, CDR2 SYDVKM. CDR3 nucleotides: TGTGCCAGCAGTTTTAGGCCCTCAGGGAAGGGGTACAATGAGCAGTTCTTC. As protein: CASSFRPSGKGYNEQFF.

The chain joins TRBV18 to TRBJ2-7; a weak D match, TRBD2 (5 bases). Germline V gene lookup returns CDR1 KGHSH and CDR2 LQKENI. This CDR3 contains 14 residues. V gave up 6 bases and J gave up 4 bases, with 16 bases separating them. As DNA, the CDR3 is TGTGCCAGCTCCCCCGCGGCCCCGGGGTACGAGCAGTACTTC. Amino acids: CASSPAAPGYEQYF.

This clonotype was recorded a few times. This chain links TRBV5-4 with TRBJ2-5; D is unclear. Germline V gene data show CDR1 as SGHNT and CDR2 as YYREEE (reference sequence). This CDR3 has 15 residues. Trimming removed 4 bases at V and 4 bases at J, with 17 bases between. CDR3 coding DNA: TGTGCCAGCAGCAATGGCTTCTCCCGCGGAGAGACCCAGTACTTC. Its translation is CASSNGFSRGETQYF.

This clonotype appeared a few times. The chain joins TRBV5-1 to TRBJ2-2; D not resolved. Germline lookup yields CDR1 SGHRS and CDR2 YFSETQ. The V end was cut by 4 bases, the J end by 7 bases, with 11 bases between. The CDR3 sequence is 13 residues long. The CDR3 loop is CASSPGWGGELFF. In nucleotides, the CDR3 is TGCGCCAGCAGCCCCGGATGGGGCGGGGAGCTGTTTTTT. Using reference TRBV5-1 and TRBJ2-2 for the parts outside the CDR3, the full variable domain is KAGVTQTPRYLIKTRGQQVTLSCSPISGHRSVSWYQQTPGQGLQFLFEYFSETQRNKGNFPGRFSGRQFSNSRSEMNVSTLELGDSALYLCASSPGWGGELFFGEGSRLTVL.

In this sample, this clonotype turned up many times. This sequence joins TRBV20-1 and TRBJ2-7; D is unclear. In germline, CDR1 is DFQATT, CDR2 SNEGSKA (reference sequence). The CDR3 extends over 12 amino acids. Trimming left V 4 bases short and J 3 bases short, with 10 bases between. The CDR3 region has the DNA TGCAGTGCTAAGGGTCTTAACTACGAGCAGTACTTC. Its protein is CSAKGLNYEQYF.

The chain combines TRBV10-1 with TRBJ2-7; D possibly matches TRBD1 or TRBD2 (5 bases each). This CDR3 contains 15 residues. Looked up from germline, CDR1 is WNHNN and CDR2 is SYGVQD (reference sequence). V was trimmed by 0 bases and J by 3 bases, leaving 12 bases between them. The CDR3 bases are TGCGCCAGCAGTGAGTCCCCGGGACCCTTCTACGAGCAGTACTTC. Its protein product is CASSESPGPFYEQYF.

The rearrangement links TRBV12-3 or TRBV12-4 to TRBJ2-2; 8 nucleotides align to TRBD2. The CDR3 is made up of 15 amino acids. With V trimmed by 7 bases and J by 5 bases, 9 bases remained unmatched. The CDR3 sequence is CASTKLAAGTGELFF. CDR3 DNA sequence: TGTGCCAGCACGAAACTAGCGGCGGGAACCGGGGAGCTGTTTTTT.

The chain employs TRBV10-1 and TRBJ2-5, with 9 bases lining up with TRBD2. Germline V gene lookup returns CDR1 WNHNN and CDR2 SYGVQD (reference sequence). The V and J ends lost 0 bases and 5 bases, in that order; junction bases with no gene match: 4. The CDR3 runs to 15 residues. The CDR3 protein is CASSESASGVETQYF. The CDR3 DNA sequence: TGCGCCAGCAGTGAGTCGGCTAGCGGGGTGGAGACCCAGTACTTC.

In its sample, this clonotype was seen a few times. CDR3 in amino acids: CRDPRGQGAPSYGYTF. Written as DNA, the CDR3 is TGCAGGGATCCTCGGGGGCAGGGGGCCCCTTCTTATGGCTACACCTTC. The chain is built from TRBV20-1 and TRBJ1-2; 8 bases are a match to TRBD1. The CDR3 loop spans 16 amino acids. Germline lookup yields CDR1 DFQATT and CDR2 SNEGSKA (reference sequence).

The rearrangement uses TRBV20-1 and TRBJ2-4; no clear D gene. V lost 6 bases and J 6 bases, leaving 15 bases between the germline ends. CDR1 and CDR2 (germline): DFQATT, SNEGSKA (reference sequence). The CDR3 loop spans 13 amino acids. As DNA, the CDR3 is TGCAGTGCAGAGTCGGGTAGTGGAAACATTCAGTACTTC. It is translated as CSAESGSGNIQYF.

Ten or more counts support this clonotype. V usage is TRBV11-2 and J usage is TRBJ2-5; D possibly uses TRBD1 or TRBD2 (5 bases each). CDR1 is SGHAT, CDR2 FQNNGV, per germline. The V end was cut by 1 base, the J end by 5 bases, with 8 bases between. This CDR3 has 13 residues. The CDR3 spells CASSLVGDETQYF. For the CDR3, the DNA is TGTGCCAGCAGCTTAGTCGGGGACGAGACCCAGTACTTC.

V usage is TRBV5-1 and J usage is TRBJ1-2; maybe TRBD1 (5 bases). This CDR3 comprises 13 residues. Germline V gene data show CDR1 as SGHRS and CDR2 as YFSETQ. V was clipped by 1 base and J by 6 bases, with 10 bases between them. The CDR3 here is CASSLLDSNGYTF. Written as DNA, the CDR3 is TGCGCCAGCAGCTTGCTCGACAGTAATGGCTACACCTTC.